This T cell receptor (beta chain) was sequenced in a study of shared clonotypes between healthy human individuals. Regarding the study as a whole: Sampling was confined to blood; repertoires within tissues likely differ. Larger estimated richness was generally seen in naive subsets than in memory subsets.

To note about this clone: Antigen unknown.

The assay was carried out at the deep level. Clones were sequenced by immunoSEQ multiplex PCR, and TCRdb holds only the in-frame ones, with some missing. The sample yields 190,000 or so clones, 85% to 95% seen once. The CDR3 is 17 residues long. Looked up from germline, CDR1 is SEHNR and CDR2 is FQNEAQ (reference sequence). The V and J ends lost 5 bases and 3 bases, in that order; junction bases with no gene match: 16. The sample consisted of naive CD4+ T cells sorted from blood. The subset: CD45RA+ positively selected. The chain carries TRBV7-9 and TRBJ2-7; the match to TRBD1 covers 7 bases. The sequence was collected from a woman in her 30s in good health. CDR3: CASSPITGDRFFYEQYF. The CDR3 DNA follows: TGTGCCAGCAGCCCTATTACCGGGGACAGATTCTTCTACGAGCAGTACTTC.